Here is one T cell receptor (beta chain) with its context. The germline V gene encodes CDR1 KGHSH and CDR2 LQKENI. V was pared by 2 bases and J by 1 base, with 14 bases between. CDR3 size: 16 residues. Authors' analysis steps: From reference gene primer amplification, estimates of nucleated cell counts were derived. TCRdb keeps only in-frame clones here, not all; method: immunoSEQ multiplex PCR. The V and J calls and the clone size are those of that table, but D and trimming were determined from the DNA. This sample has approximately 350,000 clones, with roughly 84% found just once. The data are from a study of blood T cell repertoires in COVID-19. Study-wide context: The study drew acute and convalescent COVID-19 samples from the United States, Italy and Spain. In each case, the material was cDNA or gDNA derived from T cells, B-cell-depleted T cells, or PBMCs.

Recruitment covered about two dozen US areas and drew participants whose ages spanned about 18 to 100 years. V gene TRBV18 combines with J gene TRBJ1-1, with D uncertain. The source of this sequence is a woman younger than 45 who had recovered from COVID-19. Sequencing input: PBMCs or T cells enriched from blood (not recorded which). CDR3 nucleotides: TGTGCCAGCTCACCAACAGTTCCGTCTACGAACACTGAAGCTTTCTTT. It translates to CASSPTVPSTNTEAFF.